The 17 T cell receptor beta chains reported below all come from one sample, sequenced in a study of shared clonotypes between healthy human individuals. Assay: immunoSEQ multiplex PCR; the TCRdb copy retains only in-frame clones and omits some. This table holds about 2.4 million clones, around nine tenths found once. The sample consisted of naive CD4+ T cells sorted from blood. Subset: CD45RA+ positively selected. The receptor set was obtained from a man aged 18 to 30 in good health.

The gene calls are TRBV5-4 and TRBJ2-3, with unresolved D. Germline V CDR1 and CDR2: SGHNT, YYREEE (reference sequence). V lost 4 bases and J 4 bases, leaving 13 bases between the germline ends. This CDR3 has 14 residues. CDR3 nucleotide sequence: TGTGCCAGCAGCGTCGAGACTTGGGCAGATACGCAGTATTTT. It specifies CASSVETWADTQYF.

This chain uses TRBV9 with TRBJ2-2; D is perhaps TRBD2 (5 bases). This CDR3 has 17 residues. The V end was cut by 4 bases, the J end by 6 bases, with 22 bases between. Looked up from germline, CDR1 is SGDLS and CDR2 is YYNGEE. Here the CDR3 reads CASSPRGLPPKAGELFF. CDR3 nucleotides: TGTGCCAGCAGCCCTAGAGGGCTACCTCCCAAGGCCGGGGAGCTGTTTTTT.

The chain couples TRBV15 to TRBJ2-2; a weak D match, TRBD2 (5 bases). Trimming shortened V by 5 bases and J by 9 bases, and 25 bases separated the two germline ends. CDR3 length: 17 amino acids. The V gene's germline CDR1 is LNHNV and CDR2 YYDKDF (reference sequence). The CDR3 protein is CATSGPTLGSQSRELFF. The CDR3 DNA reads as TGTGCCACCAGCGGTCCGACACTAGGATCTCAGTCCAGGGAGCTGTTTTTT.

The count of this clone is one. This chain uses TRBV9 with TRBJ1-3, with 9 bases lining up with TRBD1. The V segment lost 4 bases and the J segment 2 bases; nucleotides outside the gene matches: 7. The CDR3 runs to 16 residues. Germline CDR1 reads SGDLS; CDR2 reads YYNGEE. The CDR3 region has the DNA TGTGCCAGCAGCCCCGGGGACAGGGACGCTGGAAACACCATATATTTT. Protein product: CASSPGDRDAGNTIYF.

The chain employs TRBV9 and TRBJ2-7; a possible D gene is TRBD2 (6 bases). The V gene lost 1 base and the J gene lost 5 bases, with 22 bases spanning the gap. Germline assignment: CDR1 SGDLS and CDR2 YYNGEE. This CDR3 has 17 residues. The CDR3: CASSVSPQAGSFNEQYF. CDR3 in DNA: TGTGCCAGCAGCGTATCCCCCCAAGCCGGGAGCTTCAACGAGCAGTACTTC.

The genes are TRBV9 and TRBJ2-2; a weak D match, TRBD1 (6 bases). The CDR3 is 15 amino acids. The germline CDR1 and CDR2 sequences are SGDLS and YYNGEE. The V end lost 2 bases, the J end lost 6 bases, and 14 bases lay between the germline ends. The chain's CDR3 is CASSVRTGWPGELFF. The CDR3 region has the DNA TGTGCCAGCAGCGTCCGAACAGGGTGGCCCGGGGAGCTGTTTTTT.

This clone was detected only once. The V and J genes are TRBV7-9 and TRBJ2-1; TRBD2 is a possible D gene (6 bases). Germline loops: CDR1 SEHNR, CDR2 FQNEAQ (reference sequence). The CDR3 is made up of 18 amino acids. V was cut by 1 base and J by 1 base, with 17 bases left in between. This chain's CDR3 is CASSLGLSAGRSYNEQFF. The CDR3 coding sequence is TGTGCCAGCAGCTTAGGGCTCTCGGCGGGGCGATCCTACAATGAGCAGTTCTTC.

This chain joins TRBV13 and TRBJ2-1; maybe TRBD2 (7 bases). With 5 bases removed from V and 5 bases from J, the gap between germline ends came to 16 bases. CDR1 is PRHDT, CDR2 FYEKMQ, per germline (reference sequence). The CDR3 has 15 residues. The CDR3: CASSTLGGGNNEQFF. The DNA for the CDR3 is TGTGCCAGCAGCACCCTAGGGGGGGGGAACAATGAGCAGTTCTTC.

The J gene is TRBJ2-7, the V gene TRBV27; 11 bases map to TRBD1. This CDR3 has 16 residues. The trim removed 0 bases at V and 4 bases at J, leaving 5 bases unmatched. Germline V gene data show CDR1 as MNHEY and CDR2 as SMNVEV (reference sequence). CDR3 in DNA: TGTGCCAGCAGTTTATCGAGGGGACAGGGGGGGTACGAGCAGTACTTC. It is translated as CASSLSRGQGGYEQYF.

The CDR3: CASSSSGGAWSTDTQYF. DNA for the CDR3: TGTGCCAGCAGCTCGAGCGGGGGGGCCTGGAGCACAGATACGCAGTATTTT. The V and J genes are TRBV13 and TRBJ2-3, with 10 bases fitting TRBD2. Unmatched junction bases numbered 7, after V lost 4 bases and J lost 0 bases. The CDR3 runs to 17 residues. Germline CDR1 is PRHDT and CDR2 is FYEKMQ (reference sequence).

Here the CDR3 DNA reads TGTGCCAGCACAAGCCAGGACAGGGAACACGAGCAGTACTTC. This gives the protein CASTSQDREHEQYF. The gene calls are TRBV6-5 and TRBJ2-7; the match to TRBD1 covers 8 bases. CDR3 length: 14 residues. The germline gives CDR1 MNHEY, CDR2 SVGAGI. V lost 7 bases, J lost 5 bases, and 10 bases stayed unmatched.

The gene calls are TRBV14 and TRBJ2-3; 8 nucleotides match TRBD2. CDR1 and CDR2 from the germline V gene are SGHDN and FVKESK. V lost 2 bases to trimming and J lost 2 bases; unmatched junction nucleotides: 9. CDR3 length equals 17 residues. The chain's CDR3 is CASSQLLAGSLTDTQYF. The CDR3 bases are TGTGCCAGCAGCCAACTATTAGCGGGGTCGCTCACAGATACGCAGTATTTT.

V usage is TRBV29-1 and J usage is TRBJ2-1; the D gene is possibly TRBD2 (5 bases). This CDR3 is 11 amino acids long. CDR1 is SQVTM, CDR2 ANQGSEA, per germline. Trimming removed 0 bases from V and 13 bases from J, with 10 bases in between. The CDR3 spells CSVEDPASQFF. The CDR3 nucleotides are TGCAGCGTTGAAGATCCGGCTAGCCAGTTCTTC.

This chain joins TRBV11-3 and TRBJ2-1, with 10 bases that match TRBD1. After removal of 0 bases from V and 1 base from J, the junction contained 6 bases not matched to a gene. This CDR3 comprises 18 residues. Germline CDR1 SGHNT, CDR2 YENEEA. In nucleotides, the CDR3 is TGTGCCAGCAGCTTAGATAGATGGGGACAGGGGTCCTACAATGAGCAGTTCTTC. Protein sequence: CASSLDRWGQGSYNEQFF.

This rearrangement joins TRBV6-1 to TRBJ2-7, with TRBD1 matching 8 bases. V lost 0 bases and J lost 2; bases outside the gene matches: 3. The CDR3 is made up of 15 amino acids. Germline assignment: CDR1 MNHNS and CDR2 SASEGT. The chain's CDR3 is CASSEATGGPYEQYF. CDR3 bases: TGTGCCAGCAGTGAAGCAACAGGGGGTCCCTACGAGCAGTACTTC.

The gene calls are TRBV6-5 and TRBJ2-5; D possibly matches TRBD1 or TRBD2 (5 bases each). This CDR3 has 14 amino acids. From germline, CDR1 is MNHEY and CDR2 SVGAGI. V was shortened by 2 bases and J by 5 bases, with 12 bases between the two germline ends. The CDR3 DNA reads TGTGCCAGCAGTTACCGGTGGGGCGGGGAGACCCAGTACTTC. The encoded protein is CASSYRWGGETQYF.

The chain's CDR3 is CASTASETQYF. The CDR3 coding sequence is TGTGCCAGCACCGCCTCGGAGACCCAGTACTTC. V and J are TRBV28 and TRBJ2-5; D is undetermined. The CDR3 totals 11 residues. The germline V gene has CDR1 MDHEN and CDR2 SYDVKM. Trimming cost V 7 bases and J 5 bases, with 8 bases left between them. The whole variable domain, filled in from reference TRBV28 and TRBJ2-5, reads DVKVTQSSRYLVKRTGEKVFLECVQDMDHENMFWYRQDPGLGLRLIYFSYDVKMKEKGDIPEGYSVSREKKERFSLILESASTNQTSMYLCASTASETQYFGPGTRLLVL.